This TCR beta chain was identified in a study of shared clonotypes between healthy human individuals. Study-level information: A couple of female and a few male donors aged 18 to 49 were enrolled.

This clone was detected ten times or more. This same CDR3 is encoded by further DNA sequences in the sample. The data were produced by immunoSEQ multiplex PCR, yet TCRdb's version contains in-frame clones alone and is incomplete. Among 600,000 to 750,000 clones, around 90% were seen once, and the ten largest hold about 34%. Germline CDR1 and CDR2: MRHNA and SNTAGT. V lost 3 bases and J lost 7, with 12 bases in between. There are 13 residues in the CDR3. V gene TRBV6-4 combines with J gene TRBJ1-2; D is unresolved. Sequencing used memory CD8+ T cells from PBMCs. Documented subset: CD45RO+ cells pooled with CCR7-negative TemRA cells. The sequence was obtained from a young man in good health. Some clones in this sample may be carry-over from other donors' samples. The CDR3 here is CASSETGKGGYTF. The CDR3 bases are TGTGCCAGCAGTGAGACCGGGAAGGGTGGCTACACCTTC.